These 22 T cell receptor beta chains were sequenced from one sample in a study of blood T cell repertoires in COVID-19. Profiled with immunoSEQ multiplex PCR; TCRdb holds only in-frame clones, not every one. The sample lists about 260,000 clones, 85% occurring once. Sequenced input: peripheral blood. The receptor source for this set is a human donor in a cohort sampled during active COVID-19.

The chain uses TRBV6-5 and TRBJ1-2; D gene ambiguous. Germline lookup yields CDR1 MNHEY and CDR2 SVGAGI. The CDR3 extends over 14 amino acids. Trimming shortened V by 6 bases and J by 5 bases, and 16 bases separated the two germline ends. CDR3 residues: CASRVSQATYGYTF. In nucleotides, the CDR3 is TGTGCCAGCAGGGTATCTCAGGCAACGTATGGCTACACCTTC.

The chain is built from TRBV5-4 and TRBJ2-2, with 8 bases identical to TRBD2. This CDR3 region has 15 residues. Germline trimming cut 5 bases from V and 5 bases from J; bases unmatched to any gene: 8. Germline V gives CDR1 SGHNT, CDR2 YYREEE (reference sequence). DNA of the CDR3: TGTGCCAGCAGGCGGGAAATAGCGGGGACCGGGGAGCTGTTTTTT. It encodes CASRREIAGTGELFF.

As regards this clone: The sample holds other DNA sequences that translate to the same CDR3. This chain uses TRBV5-1 with TRBJ1-4; the D gene is possibly TRBD1 (5 bases). Trimming pared 0 bases from V and 4 bases from J, leaving 7 bases between. The CDR3 length is 14 residues. Germline lookup yields CDR1 SGHRS and CDR2 YFSETQ. This CDR3 reads CASSLGQINEKLFF. As DNA, the CDR3 is TGCGCCAGCAGCTTGGGACAGATTAATGAAAAACTGTTTTTT.

The gene calls are TRBV9 and TRBJ2-1; 13 bases fit TRBD2. Germline V gene data show CDR1 as SGDLS and CDR2 as YYNGEE. The trim removed 4 bases at V and 0 bases at J, leaving 10 bases unmatched. This CDR3 has 19 amino acids. In nucleotides, the CDR3 is TGTGCCAGCAGCCCAGGACTAGCGGGAGCGAGACGCTCCTACAATGAGCAGTTCTTC. It is translated as CASSPGLAGARRSYNEQFF.

This clone occurred a few times. The chain recombines TRBV6-6 with TRBJ1-2, with a tentative D call TRBD1 (5 bases). There are 11 residues in the CDR3. The germline CDR1 and CDR2 sequences are MNHNY and SVGAGI (reference sequence). V was trimmed by 4 bases and J by 12 bases, leaving 12 bases between them. The CDR3 nucleotides are TGTGCCAGCAGTTCCCAGGGATTTAACACCTTC. Encoded protein: CASSSQGFNTF.

The chain joins TRBV2 to TRBJ1-2, with D unresolved. In germline, CDR1 is SNHLY, CDR2 FYNNEI. The V end lost 5 bases, the J end lost 6 bases, and 16 bases lay between the germline ends. The length of the CDR3 is 14 residues. The CDR3 reads CASSRSTVTNGYTF. DNA of the CDR3: TGTGCCAGCAGTAGATCGACGGTGACTAATGGCTACACCTTC. Full variable domain (rest looked up from reference TRBV2 and TRBJ1-2): EPEVTQTPSHQVTQMGQEVILRCVPISNHLYFYWYRQILGQKVEFLVSFYNNEISEKSEIFDDQFSVERPDGSNFTLKIRSTKLEDSAMYFCASSRSTVTNGYTFGSGTRLTVV.

The rearrangement links TRBV6-6 to TRBJ2-7, with a tentative D call TRBD1 (5 bases). V gave up 0 bases and J gave up 6 bases, with 12 bases separating them. The CDR3 has 14 residues. CDR1 and CDR2 from the germline V gene are MNHNY and SVGAGI (reference sequence). CDR3 DNA sequence: TGTGCCAGCAGTTACTCGCCTCAGGGTGGCGAGCAGTACTTC. Translated, it gives CASSYSPQGGEQYF.

This chain connects TRBV6-5 to TRBJ2-3; 7 nucleotides align to TRBD2. Germline V lookup: CDR1 MNHEY, CDR2 SVGAGI. The CDR3 extends over 15 amino acids. After removal of 5 bases from V and 2 bases from J, the junction contained 7 bases not matched to a gene. This CDR3 is CASSPGLPTTDTQYF. The DNA of the CDR3 is TGTGCCAGCAGTCCGGGACTACCCACCACAGATACGCAGTATTTT.

This clone has only a few counts. The J gene is TRBJ1-2, the V gene TRBV19, with unresolved D. Germline values: CDR1 LNHDA, CDR2 SQIVND (reference sequence). The length of the CDR3 is 13 residues. The V and J ends lost 5 bases and 4 bases respectively, with 11 bases between them. The CDR3 coding sequence is TGTGCCAGTAGTCCTACAACTAGCTATGGCTACACCTTC. This translates into CASSPTTSYGYTF.

The V call is TRBV10-2, the J call TRBJ2-7; D ambiguous. There are 11 residues in the CDR3. V lost 5 bases, J lost 4 bases, and 6 bases lay in between. From germline, CDR1 is WSHSY and CDR2 SAAADI. The CDR3 DNA reads as TGCGCCAGCAGTACCTATTACGAGCAGTACTTC. This gives the protein CASSTYYEQYF.

CDR3 sequence: CATQQGYEEDGSYEQYF. In DNA form, the CDR3 reads TGTGCGACCCAACAGGGGTATGAGGAAGATGGTTCCTACGAGCAGTACTTC. The V call is TRBV15, the J call TRBJ2-7; TRBD1 matches at 7 bases. CDR3 size: 17 residues. The V gene's germline CDR1 is LNHNV and CDR2 YYDKDF (reference sequence).

The V call is TRBV7-9, the J call TRBJ1-5; D may be TRBD1 (5 bases). V lost 0 bases to trimming and J lost 4 bases, with 10 bases between them. Germline V gives CDR1 SEHNR, CDR2 FQNEAQ (reference sequence). This CDR3 region has 15 residues. For the CDR3, the DNA is TGTGCCAGCAGCTTAGCCCAGGGAAATAATCAGCCCCAGCATTTT. The encoded protein is CASSLAQGNNQPQHF.

This rearrangement joins TRBV28 to TRBJ2-5; TRBD2 might be the D (5 bases). CDR3 length: 15 residues. From germline, CDR1 is MDHEN and CDR2 SYDVKM. Trimming stripped 5 bases from V and 3 bases from J, with 16 bases between. This CDR3 is CASSKSGTPKETQYF. The CDR3 nucleotides are TGTGCCAGCAGTAAGAGCGGAACCCCGAAAGAGACCCAGTACTTC.

This clone was counted once. CDR3 sequence (DNA): TGTGCCTGGAGTCGATTCCGTGGAGGAACTAATGAAAAACTGTTTTTT. This translates into CAWSRFRGGTNEKLFF. This chain joins TRBV30 and TRBJ1-4; D not resolved. Trimming left V 2 bases short and J 1 base short, with 14 bases between. The CDR3 spans 16 residues. Germline V gene lookup returns CDR1 GTSNPN and CDR2 SVGIG (reference sequence).

The J gene is TRBJ1-5, the V gene TRBV5-1; D is uncertain. The V end lost 3 bases, the J end lost 0 bases, and 10 bases lay between the germline ends. This CDR3 is 15 amino acids long. Germline CDR1 SGHRS, CDR2 YFSETQ. CDR3 loop: CASSSDGNSNQPQHF. The CDR3, as DNA: TGCGCCAGCAGCTCGGACGGGAATAGCAATCAGCCCCAGCATTTT.

This sequence joins TRBV6-1 and TRBJ1-1, with D possibly being TRBD1 (6 bases). Germline CDR1 MNHNS, CDR2 SASEGT. V gave up 0 bases and J gave up 1 base, with 15 bases separating them. CDR3 length: 17 residues. The CDR3 is CASSEARLSGQNTEAFF. The CDR3 coding sequence is TGTGCCAGCAGTGAAGCCCGCCTCTCGGGACAGAACACTGAAGCTTTCTTT.

The V gene is TRBV21-1, the J gene TRBJ1-5. TRBV21-1 is a listed pseudogene. The CDR3 is 17 residues long. This CDR3 is CASSKEGKGEYGQPQHF. DNA of the CDR3: TGTGCCAGCAGCAAAGAAGGGAAGGGAGAGTATGGTCAGCCCCAGCATTTT.

The chain employs TRBV11-2 and TRBJ2-3; TRBD1 matches at 7 bases. Germline loops: CDR1 SGHAT, CDR2 FQNNGV. V trimming: 1 base; J trimming: 2 bases; junction bases outside the gene matches: 9. This CDR3 is 17 amino acids long. The CDR3 nucleotides read TGTGCCAGCAGCTTAGCCGGGGCCGGGACAGTCACAGATACGCAGTATTTT. Its translation is CASSLAGAGTVTDTQYF. The full variable domain, its missing parts supplied by reference TRBV11-2 and TRBJ2-3, is EAGVAQSPRYKIIEKRQSVAFWCNPISGHATLYWYQQILGQGPKLLIQFQNNGVVDDSQLPKDRFSAERLKGVDSTLKIQPAKLEDSAVYLCASSLAGAGTVTDTQYFGPGTRLTVL.

The chain recombines TRBV5-1 with TRBJ2-2, with 13 bases fitting TRBD2. The germline V gene encodes CDR1 SGHRS and CDR2 YFSETQ. The length of the CDR3 is 20 residues. V gave up 0 bases and J gave up 5 bases; unmatched junction bases: 13. The CDR3 nucleotides are TGCGCCAGCAGCTTGGCTGCTCCCGGACTAGCGGGAGTAGGGACCGGGGAGCTGTTTTTT. It is translated as CASSLAAPGLAGVGTGELFF. The full variable domain, its missing parts supplied by reference TRBV5-1 and TRBJ2-2, is KAGVTQTPRYLIKTRGQQVTLSCSPISGHRSVSWYQQTPGQGLQFLFEYFSETQRNKGNFPGRFSGRQFSNSRSEMNVSTLELGDSALYLCASSLAAPGLAGVGTGELFFGEGSRLTVL.

The chain joins TRBV18 to TRBJ2-3; the D is unclear. CDR3 length equals 14 residues. The germline V gene encodes CDR1 KGHSH and CDR2 LQKENI. Trimming removed 1 base at V and 2 bases at J, with 7 bases between. CDR3 amino acids: CASSPRAVTDTQYF. The CDR3 coding sequence is TGTGCCAGCTCACCACGGGCCGTCACAGATACGCAGTATTTT.

This rearrangement joins TRBV7-2 to TRBJ1-3; 7 nucleotides agree with TRBD1. Germline CDR1 and CDR2: SGHTA and FQGNSA. This CDR3 has 15 residues. With 5 bases clipped from V and 0 bases from J, the junction kept 4 bases outside the gene matches. Here the CDR3 reads CASSPRTGSGNTIYF. In DNA, the CDR3 is TGTGCCAGCAGCCCACGGACAGGCTCTGGAAACACCATATATTTT.

The chain has TRBV11-2 and TRBJ1-1, with 9 positions matching TRBD1. V shed 4 bases and J 8 bases; nucleotides not matched to a gene: 8. Germline V gene data show CDR1 as SGHAT and CDR2 as FQNNGV. The CDR3 totals 14 residues. In nucleotides, the CDR3 is TGTGCCAGCAGCTCCACTACAGGGGGCACAGAAGCTTTCTTT. It specifies CASSSTTGGTEAFF.